This entry lists 25 T cell receptor beta chains sequenced from one sample in a study of blood T cell repertoires in COVID-19. Clones were sequenced by immunoSEQ multiplex PCR, and TCRdb holds only the in-frame ones, with some missing. The sample records some 150,000 clones, around four fifths being singletons. The sequencing sample was made of PBMCs or T cells enriched from blood (not recorded which). Source of these receptors: a woman in her 40s who had recovered from COVID-19.

J is TRBJ2-7 and V is TRBV19, with a possible D match to TRBD1 (5 bases). The CDR3 spans 14 residues. The V gene's germline CDR1 is LNHDA and CDR2 SQIVND (reference sequence). V was cut by 5 bases and J by 0 bases, with 11 bases left in between. The CDR3 nucleotides are TGTGCCAGTAGTCTGACAGCTTACTCCTACGAGCAGTACTTC. Protein product: CASSLTAYSYEQYF.

V and J are TRBV10-3 and TRBJ2-5, with 7 nucleotides matching TRBD1. From germline, CDR1 is ENHRY and CDR2 SYGVKD. V shed 6 bases, J shed 5 bases, and the junction held 6 bases outside the gene matches. The CDR3 length is 13 residues. CDR3 in amino acids: CAISLQGMETQYF. As DNA, the CDR3 is TGTGCCATCAGCTTACAGGGGATGGAGACCCAGTACTTC.

This clone was observed once. V gene TRBV19 combines with J gene TRBJ2-5; 9 bases fit TRBD2. This CDR3 is built from 15 residues. The germline CDR1 and CDR2 sequences are LNHDA and SQIVND (reference sequence). Unmatched junction bases numbered 5, after V lost 5 bases and J lost 1 base. The CDR3 bases are TGTGCCAGTAGTTGGAGCGGGGGGCTCCAAGAGACCCAGTACTTC. It encodes CASSWSGGLQETQYF. Variable domain in full (rest from reference TRBV19 and TRBJ2-5): DGGITQSPKYLFRKEGQNVTLSCEQNLNHDAMYWYRQDPGQGLRLIYYSQIVNDFQKGDIAEGYSVSREKKESFPLTVTSAQKNPTAFYLCASSWSGGLQETQYFGPGTRLLVL.

This clone was seen more than once but under ten times. The V call is TRBV9, the J call TRBJ2-1, with 11 bases matching TRBD2. CDR3 length: 13 residues. V lost 5 bases and J lost 9; bases outside the gene matches: 4. CDR1 and CDR2 from the germline V gene are SGDLS and YYNGEE. The CDR3 DNA is TGTGCCAGCAGTCTCGGGACTAGCGGTGAGCAGTTCTTC. The encoded protein is CASSLGTSGEQFF.

In this sample, this clone turned up once. This chain joins TRBV15 and TRBJ2-5; 9 bases align to TRBD1. V dropped 3 bases and J dropped 1; count of bases not matched to a gene: 9. This CDR3 has 17 amino acids. Per germline, CDR1 LNHNV and CDR2 YYDKDF (reference sequence). The CDR3 nucleotides read TGTGCCACCAGCAGGGTTTGGGAGACAGGGGGCCAAGAGACCCAGTACTTC. This gives the protein CATSRVWETGGQETQYF. Filled out from reference TRBV15 and TRBJ2-5, the complete variable domain reads DAMVIQNPRYQVTQFGKPVTLSCSQTLNHNVMYWYQQKSSQAPKLLFHYYDKDFNNEADTPDNFQSRRPNTSFCFLDIRSPGLGDTAMYLCATSRVWETGGQETQYFGPGTRLLVL.

The sample holds one count of this clone. The genes are TRBV27 and TRBJ1-1; 8 bases map to TRBD1. The CDR3 runs to 14 residues. The V gene's germline CDR1 is MNHEY and CDR2 SMNVEV (reference sequence). V gave up 2 bases and J gave up 4 bases; unmatched junction bases: 3. CDR3 nucleotides: TGTGCCAGCAGTTTACAGGGGGCAGTCACTGAAGCTTTCTTT. It yields the protein CASSLQGAVTEAFF.

The rearrangement links TRBV18 to TRBJ2-1; 7 bases are shared with TRBD1. Germline-derived CDR1 and CDR2 are KGHSH and LQKENI. The CDR3 is made up of 15 amino acids. Losses at the gene ends were 2 bases for V and 6 bases for J; bases not matched to a gene: 7. The CDR3 spells CASSPSPGQTNEQFF. The CDR3 DNA sequence: TGTGCCAGCTCACCATCGCCGGGACAGACCAATGAGCAGTTCTTC.

The rearrangement links TRBV6-5 to TRBJ1-4; D may be TRBD1 (5 bases). The CDR3 length is 13 residues. Germline lookup yields CDR1 MNHEY and CDR2 SVGAGI. Deletions cut 6 bases from V and 7 bases from J, with 12 bases between. CDR3 DNA sequence: TGTGCCAGCAGCGGGAGGGGTTTTGAAAAACTGTTTTTT. Its protein is CASSGRGFEKLFF.

The V and J genes are TRBV27 and TRBJ2-7, with D perhaps matching TRBD1 (6 bases). The CDR3 covers 15 residues. Trimming stripped 4 bases from V and 5 bases from J, with 18 bases between. CDR1 is MNHEY and CDR2 is SMNVEV in the germline V gene (reference sequence). CDR3 in amino acids: CASSSAGALAHEQYF. The CDR3 region has the DNA TGTGCCAGCAGTTCCGCAGGGGCGCTAGCCCACGAGCAGTACTTC.

The V gene is TRBV5-1, the J gene TRBJ1-2, with 9 bases that match TRBD1. Per the germline V gene, CDR1 is SGHRS and CDR2 is YFSETQ. After removal of 5 bases from V and 4 bases from J, the junction contained 6 bases not matched to a gene. This CDR3 has 14 residues. CDR3 bases: TGCGCCAGCAGGCCTACAGGGGGCGGCTATGGCTACACCTTC. Translated, it gives CASRPTGGGYGYTF.

V usage is TRBV7-9 and J usage is TRBJ1-2; D is ambiguous. With 4 bases removed from V and 10 bases from J, the gap between germline ends came to 10 bases. Germline CDR1 and CDR2: SEHNR and FQNEAQ (reference sequence). The CDR3 spans 11 residues. The CDR3 protein is CASSSERSYTF. The CDR3 nucleotides are TGTGCCAGCAGCTCCGAGCGTTCCTACACCTTC.

The CDR3 nucleotides are TGTGCCTGGATTTCCAGGGTAACAACTGAAGCTTTCTTT. Translated, it gives CAWISRVTTEAFF. The rearrangement links TRBV30 to TRBJ1-1; a weak D match, TRBD1 (5 bases). The CDR3 is 13 residues long. V lost 4 bases and J 5 bases, leaving 14 bases between the germline ends. Germline-derived CDR1 and CDR2 are GTSNPN and SVGIG (reference sequence).

This clone was seen just once. The chain couples TRBV4-1 to TRBJ1-5, with unresolved D. V was pared by 0 bases and J by 4 bases, with 4 bases between. Germline assignment: CDR1 MGHRA and CDR2 YSYEKL. The CDR3 has 13 amino acids. The CDR3 reads CASSQEANQPQHF. The CDR3 nucleotides are TGCGCCAGCAGCCAAGAGGCAAATCAGCCCCAGCATTTT.

This clone was counted between two and nine times. This rearrangement joins TRBV6-6 to TRBJ2-6; 8 bases line up with TRBD1. The CDR3 length is 17 residues. From germline, CDR1 is MNHNY and CDR2 SVGAGI (reference sequence). The V and J ends lost 5 bases and 1 base, in that order; junction bases with no gene match: 7. The chain's CDR3 is CASSQQGVWSGANVLTF. Written as DNA, the CDR3 is TGTGCCAGCAGTCAACAGGGGGTATGGTCTGGGGCCAACGTCCTGACTTTC.

This chain joins TRBV5-4 and TRBJ2-5; a possible D gene is TRBD1 (7 bases). The CDR3 consists of 15 residues. V lost 4 bases, J lost 5 bases, and 18 bases lay in between. CDR1 is SGHNT, CDR2 YYREEE, per germline (reference sequence). DNA of the CDR3: TGTGCCAGCAGCGGAGGGGGCCAGGGTGGGGAGACCCAGTACTTC. It specifies CASSGGGQGGETQYF.

This clone was found once. The V call is TRBV3-1 (or the pseudogene TRBV3-2), the J call TRBJ1-5, with 9 positions matching TRBD1. Losses at the gene ends were 6 bases for V and 4 bases for J; bases not matched to a gene: 4. Germline V lookup: CDR1 LGHDT, CDR2 YNNKEL (reference sequence). The CDR3 length is 14 residues. In DNA form, the CDR3 reads TGTGCCAGCAGTGACGGACAGGGGAATCAGCCCCAGCATTTT. As protein: CASSDGQGNQPQHF.

The chain links TRBV9 to TRBJ2-3; 7 nucleotides align to TRBD2. The CDR3 spans 16 residues. Germline V CDR1 and CDR2: SGDLS, YYNGEE. J was trimmed by 2 bases and V by 0 bases; bases with no gene match: 6. As DNA, the CDR3 is TGTGCCAGCAGCGTAGCGGGGGGTCCACTCACAGATACGCAGTATTTT. Its protein product is CASSVAGGPLTDTQYF. Based on the CDR3 plus reference TRBV9 and TRBJ2-3, the full variable domain is DSGVTQTPKHLITATGQRVTLRCSPRSGDLSVYWYQQSLDQGLQFLIQYYNGEERAKGNILERFSAQQFPDLHSELNLSSLELGDSALYFCASSVAGGPLTDTQYFGPGTRLTVL.

This clone has only a few counts. The rearrangement joins TRBV18 to TRBJ1-5; 7 bases line up with TRBD1. The germline CDR1 and CDR2 sequences are KGHSH and LQKENI. This CDR3 region has 17 residues. V trimming: 3 bases; J trimming: 1 base; junction bases outside the gene matches: 9. This chain's CDR3 is CASSPYREGASNQPQHF. CDR3 coding DNA: TGTGCCAGCTCACCCTATCGTGAGGGGGCGAGCAATCAGCCCCAGCATTTT.

In its sample, this clone was seen a few times. This rearrangement joins TRBV3-1 (or the pseudogene TRBV3-2) to TRBJ2-1; TRBD2 matches at 7 bases. With 1 base clipped from V and 6 bases from J, the junction kept 9 bases outside the gene matches. Germline CDR1 is LGHDT and CDR2 is YNNKEL (reference sequence). This CDR3 has 16 residues. The CDR3 is CASSQGGAGSGNEQFF. The CDR3 nucleotides are TGTGCCAGCAGCCAAGGGGGAGCGGGGTCCGGCAATGAGCAGTTCTTC.

The rearrangement links TRBV19 to TRBJ1-6; D call uncertain. The CDR3 length is 12 residues. V was shortened by 8 bases and J by 10 bases, with 12 bases between the two germline ends. From germline, CDR1 is LNHDA and CDR2 SQIVND (reference sequence). CDR3 sequence (DNA): TGTGCCAGTTCTGACACCGACTCACCCCTCCACTTT. It specifies CASSDTDSPLHF.

The chain joins TRBV25-1 to TRBJ2-1; 9 bases match TRBD1. Germline CDR1 MGHDK, CDR2 SYGVNS. After removal of 4 bases from V and 4 bases from J, the junction contained 5 bases not matched to a gene. The CDR3 runs to 15 residues. CDR3 sequence reads: CASSAGQGIYNEQFF. The DNA for the CDR3 is TGTGCCAGCAGTGCAGGACAGGGGATATACAATGAGCAGTTCTTC.

The CDR3 DNA reads as TGTGCCAGCAGCCCAGTCTCTCGACAGGGGGAGCTGTTTTTT. The encoded protein is CASSPVSRQGELFF. J is TRBJ2-2 and V is TRBV6-2 or TRBV6-3; a possible D gene is TRBD1 (5 bases). V was shortened by 6 bases and J by 8 bases, with 16 bases between the two germline ends. Germline lookup yields CDR1 MNHEY and CDR2 SVGEGT. The CDR3 spans 14 residues.

This chain joins TRBV4-2 and TRBJ1-1; D gene uncertain. The CDR3 is 10 residues long. The germline V gene encodes CDR1 LGHNA and CDR2 YNFKEQ. V gave up 8 bases and J gave up 6 bases, with 7 bases separating them. In DNA, the CDR3 is TGTGCCAGCGGAGGATCTGAAGCTTTCTTT. It specifies CASGGSEAFF.

The chain recombines TRBV5-4 with TRBJ1-1; the match to TRBD1 covers 12 bases. The junction had 12 bases not matched to a gene; V was cut back by 0 bases and J by 3 bases. This CDR3 spans 19 amino acids. Germline loops: CDR1 SGHNT, CDR2 YYREEE (reference sequence). CDR3: CASSLGFRDRGRRDTEAFF. DNA for the CDR3: TGTGCCAGCAGCTTGGGGTTCCGGGACAGGGGGCGGAGGGACACTGAAGCTTTCTTT.

The CDR3 reads CASRRQGFNEQYF. For the CDR3, the DNA is TGTGCCAGCAGGAGACAGGGCTTCAACGAGCAGTACTTC. The chain carries TRBV2 and TRBJ2-7; 7 bases map to TRBD1. Germline CDR1 is SNHLY and CDR2 is FYNNEI. The CDR3 sequence is 13 residues long. The V and J ends lost 6 bases and 5 bases, in that order; junction bases with no gene match: 7.